These T cell receptor beta chains were read from a single sample in a study of blood T cell repertoires in COVID-19. Produced via immunoSEQ multiplex PCR; TCRdb's table is partial and in-frame only. This sample has 150,000 or so clones, with around 84% found just once. The sequencing sample was made of peripheral blood. The source of these receptors is a human donor in a cohort sampled during active COVID-19. The CDR3 runs from the conserved cysteine through the conserved F or W. A D gene is named only where the DNA matches it firmly. Only some rows state a clone size, as once, few, many or a class for expanded clones.

D: .
length: 16
size: .
J: TRBJ1-5
V: TRBV4-1
DNA: TGCGCCAGCAGCCTGAATCCGGCGGATAGCAATCAGCCCCAGCATTTT
CDR3: CASSLNPADSNQPQHF

D: TRBD2
length: 15
size: .
J: TRBJ2-1
V: TRBV2
DNA: TGTGCCAGCAGCGTTACCTCGGGGGGGGGAGAGGAGCAGTTCTTC
CDR3: CASSVTSGGGEEQFF

D: TRBD1
length: 14
size: .
J: TRBJ1-1
V: TRBV29-1
DNA: TGCAGCGTTGATTACGGGACAGTTGGCACTGAAGCTTTCTTT
CDR3: CSVDYGTVGTEAFF

D: .
length: 16
size: .
J: TRBJ1-2
V: TRBV18
DNA: TGTGCCAGCTCACCAACCGAGGCAACCACGGGTTTTGGCTACACCTTC
CDR3: CASSPTEATTGFGYTF

D: TRBD1
length: 15
size: .
J: TRBJ1-4
V: TRBV19
DNA: TGTGCCAGTAGTCCCAGGGACAGATCTAATGAAAAACTGTTTTTT
CDR3: CASSPRDRSNEKLFF

D: .
length: 15
size: .
J: TRBJ1-6
V: TRBV11-2
DNA: TGTGCCAGCAGCTTAAACACAGGTTCAAATTCACCCCTCCACTTT
CDR3: CASSLNTGSNSPLHF

D: TRBD1
length: 15
size: .
J: TRBJ2-7
V: TRBV11-2
DNA: TGTGCCAGCAGCCCGACGGGACAGGGGACCGACGAGCAGTACTTC
CDR3: CASSPTGQGTDEQYF

D: TRBD1
length: 16
size: .
J: TRBJ1-5
V: TRBV6-5
DNA: TGTGCCAGCAGTTACACCGCCGGGACAGGGGGGGGGCCCCAGCATTTT
CDR3: CASSYTAGTGGGPQHF

D: .
length: 13
size: .
J: TRBJ2-6
V: TRBV29-1
DNA: TGCAGCGTTCAGAGGATGGGGGCCAACGTCCTGACTTTC
CDR3: CSVQRMGANVLTF

D: TRBD1
length: 14
size: .
J: TRBJ1-2
V: TRBV7-6
DNA: TGTGCCAGCAGCTTAGGACAGGGGGCGGAGGGCTACACCTTC
CDR3: CASSLGQGAEGYTF

D: TRBD1
length: 15
size: .
J: TRBJ2-5
V: TRBV11-2
DNA: TGTGCCAGCAGCTTAGGGGACAGGGACCAAGAGACCCAGTACTTC
CDR3: CASSLGDRDQETQYF

D: TRBD2
length: 17
size: .
J: TRBJ2-6
V: TRBV5-4
DNA: TGTGCCAGCAGCTCGGGGGGGCTGCCCTCTGGGGCCAACGTCCTGACTTTC
CDR3: CASSSGGLPSGANVLTF

D: .
length: 15
size: .
J: TRBJ2-1
V: TRBV7-2
DNA: TGTGCCAGCAGCTTTGGCCGCCAGTCCTACAATGAGCAGTTCTTC
CDR3: CASSFGRQSYNEQFF

D: .
length: 15
size: .
J: TRBJ1-3
V: TRBV28
DNA: TGTGCCAGCAGGTCCCCGACACTCTCTGGAAACACCATATATTTT
CDR3: CASRSPTLSGNTIYF

D: .
length: 15
size: .
J: TRBJ1-5
V: TRBV4-3
DNA: TGCGCCAGCAGCCAAGATGTGGGGGGGGTTCAGCCCCAGCATTTT
CDR3: CASSQDVGGVQPQHF

D: .
length: 12
size: .
J: TRBJ1-1
V: TRBV5-4
DNA: TGTGCCAGCAGCTTGCCCCTCGCGGAAGCTTTCTTT
CDR3: CASSLPLAEAFF

D: .
length: 16
size: .
J: TRBJ2-3
V: TRBV5-4
DNA: TGTGCCAGCAGCCGGAACGACTATAGCTATCTAGATACGCAGTATTTT
CDR3: CASSRNDYSYLDTQYF

D: TRBD1
length: 12
size: .
J: TRBJ1-1
V: TRBV3-1/TRBV3-2
DNA: TGTGCCAGCAGTCCAGGGGGAACTGAAGCTTTCTTT
CDR3: CASSPGGTEAFF

D: TRBD2
length: 14
size: .
J: TRBJ2-1
V: TRBV2
DNA: TGTGCCAGCGACTACGGGGGGGCGGGCAATGAGCAGTTCTTC
CDR3: CASDYGGAGNEQFF

D: .
length: 14
size: few
J: TRBJ1-4
V: TRBV5-1
DNA: TGCGCCAGCAGCAAAGGGACAAGAAATGAAAAACTGTTTTTT
CDR3: CASSKGTRNEKLFF

D: .
length: 12
size: .
J: TRBJ1-1
V: TRBV3-1/TRBV3-2
DNA: TGTGCCAGCAGCCAGGGGGGGCCTGAAGCTTTCTTT
CDR3: CASSQGGPEAFF

D: .
length: 12
size: .
J: TRBJ1-6
V: TRBV2
DNA: TGTGCCAGCAGTGCACAGGGATCACCCCTCCACTTT
CDR3: CASSAQGSPLHF

D: .
length: 11
size: .
J: TRBJ1-1
V: TRBV28
DNA: TGTGCCAGCAGGATCAGGGAAGGGGCTTTCTTT
CDR3: CASRIREGAFF

D: TRBD1
length: 14
size: .
J: TRBJ1-1
V: TRBV6-5
DNA: TGTGCCAGCAGTCCCCGACAGGGAGGCACTGAAGCTTTCTTT
CDR3: CASSPRQGGTEAFF

D: TRBD1
length: 18
size: .
J: TRBJ1-3
V: TRBV7-6
DNA: TGTGCCAGCAGCTTAGGCGGGGGGACAGGGGTCTCTGGAAACACCATATATTTT
CDR3: CASSLGGGTGVSGNTIYF

D: .
length: 12
size: .
J: TRBJ1-4
V: TRBV12-3/TRBV12-4
DNA: TGTGCCAGCGCCTTGGGAGGCGGGAAACTGTTTTTT
CDR3: CASALGGGKLFF

D: .
length: 14
size: once
J: TRBJ1-4
V: TRBV9
DNA: TGTGCCAGCAGCGTAGGTCGGTGGAGTGAAAAACTGTTTTTT
CDR3: CASSVGRWSEKLFF

D: TRBD1
length: 13
size: few
J: TRBJ2-3
V: TRBV27
DNA: TGTGCCAGCAGCCACGCCAAGGGGGCTACGCAGTATTTT
CDR3: CASSHAKGATQYF

D: .
length: 12
size: .
J: TRBJ2-7
V: TRBV2
DNA: TGTGCCAGCAGCGCAAGCGCCTACGAGCAGTACTTC
CDR3: CASSASAYEQYF

D: .
length: 15
size: few
J: TRBJ1-1
V: TRBV5-4
DNA: TGTGCCAGCAGCTCCGCGCGGGGCGTCGGGCCTGAAGCTTTCTTT
CDR3: CASSSARGVGPEAFF

D: .
length: 16
size: .
J: TRBJ2-6
V: TRBV6-2/TRBV6-3
DNA: TGTGCCAGCAGTTACAGCAGGGTGGCTGGGGCCAACGTCCTGACTTTC
CDR3: CASSYSRVAGANVLTF

D: .
length: 15
size: many
J: TRBJ1-6
V: TRBV18
DNA: TGTGCCAGCTCGCCAACTTTCTCGGATAATTCACCCCTCCACTTT
CDR3: CASSPTFSDNSPLHF

D: .
length: 14
size: .
J: TRBJ1-5
V: TRBV27
DNA: TGTGCCAGCAGTCTCAGACAGCTAAATCAGCCCCAGCATTTT
CDR3: CASSLRQLNQPQHF

D: .
length: 15
size: .
J: TRBJ2-3
V: TRBV9
DNA: TGTGCCAGCAGCGTACTAGAATTATACACAGATACGCAGTATTTT
CDR3: CASSVLELYTDTQYF

D: .
length: 12
size: .
J: TRBJ2-1
V: TRBV14
DNA: TGTGCCGCCGCGGGACCCTACAATGAGCAGTTCTTC
CDR3: CAAAGPYNEQFF

D: .
length: 18
size: .
J: TRBJ2-7
V: TRBV10-3
DNA: TGTGCCATCAGGGGGGGTCGAGAGCAATCCCAGGGAGTTTACGAGCAGTACTTC
CDR3: CAIRGGREQSQGVYEQYF

D: .
length: 14
size: .
J: TRBJ2-7
V: TRBV5-1
DNA: TGCGCCAGCACCAAGACCGGGAGCTCCTACGAGCAGTACTTC
CDR3: CASTKTGSSYEQYF

D: TRBD1
length: 13
size: .
J: TRBJ1-1
V: TRBV7-3
DNA: TGTGCCAGCAGACAGGGGTGGGGCACTGAAGCTTTCTTT
CDR3: CASRQGWGTEAFF

D: .
length: 14
size: .
J: TRBJ1-1
V: TRBV6-6
DNA: TGTGCCAGCAGTCCCCGGGACTTGAACACTGAAGCTTTCTTT
CDR3: CASSPRDLNTEAFF

D: .
length: 17
size: .
J: TRBJ1-6
V: TRBV7-2
DNA: TGTGCCAGCAGCGTAACCCAGGGGAGCTCCTATAATTCACCCCTCCACTTT
CDR3: CASSVTQGSSYNSPLHF

D: TRBD2
length: 15
size: .
J: TRBJ2-7
V: TRBV19
DNA: TGTGCCAGTAGTATAGGGACTAGCGGGGCTCTCGAGCAGTACTTC
CDR3: CASSIGTSGALEQYF

D: .
length: 19
size: .
J: TRBJ2-1
V: TRBV7-8
DNA: TGTGCCAGCAGCGCACCGGGCCTATCAATGGGGAGCTCCTACAATGAGCAGTTCTTC
CDR3: CASSAPGLSMGSSYNEQFF

D: .
length: 12
size: .
J: TRBJ1-1
V: TRBV28
DNA: TGTGCCAGCAGTTTCCTGGGCCTTGAAGCTTTCTTT
CDR3: CASSFLGLEAFF

D: .
length: 16
size: .
J: TRBJ1-5
V: TRBV5-1
DNA: TGCGCCAGCAGCTTGGGGGAGGGGGGCCTGAGGCAGCCCCAGCATTTT
CDR3: CASSLGEGGLRQPQHF

D: .
length: 14
size: .
J: TRBJ1-5
V: TRBV27
DNA: TGTGCCAGCAGCCCGAGGAATAGCAATCAGCCCCAGCATTTT
CDR3: CASSPRNSNQPQHF

D: TRBD1
length: 14
size: .
J: TRBJ1-3
V: TRBV6-5
DNA: TGTGCCAGCAGCGCAGGGGGCTCGGGAAACACCATATATTTT
CDR3: CASSAGGSGNTIYF

D: .
length: 17
size: .
J: TRBJ2-3
V: TRBV5-1
DNA: TGCGCCAGCAGCTTCGGACAGCCAAAAATGTACACAGATACGCAGTATTTT
CDR3: CASSFGQPKMYTDTQYF

D: TRBD2
length: 16
size: few
J: TRBJ2-1
V: TRBV15
DNA: TGTGCCACCAGCAGTCACCCGGGACTAGCGAGCAATGAGCAGTTCTTC
CDR3: CATSSHPGLASNEQFF

D: .
length: 16
size: .
J: TRBJ2-5
V: TRBV5-4
DNA: TGTGCCAGCAGCTTGGCGGACTCCGGAGCAGAAGAGACCCAGTACTTC
CDR3: CASSLADSGAEETQYF

D: .
length: 16
size: once
J: TRBJ2-3
V: TRBV6-1
DNA: TGTGCCAGCAGTGATAAATGGGCCCCCGCAGGAGATACGCAGTATTTT
CDR3: CASSDKWAPAGDTQYF

D: TRBD1
length: 15
size: many
J: TRBJ2-2
V: TRBV15
DNA: TGTGCCACCAGCAGAGAGGGGACAGGGTTCGGGGAGCTGTTTTTT
CDR3: CATSREGTGFGELFF